The clone carrying this TCR beta chain appeared many times. These data come from a study of breast tumors, draining lymph nodes, adjacent tissues. Per the germline V gene, CDR1 is SGHTA and CDR2 is FQGNSA. Trimming cost V 5 bases and J 4 bases, with 15 bases left between them. The CDR3 runs 14 residues. TCRdb redid the calling of the multiplex PCR reads with MiXCR, one entry per CDR3 protein. In the table there are 47,000 or so distinct CDR3 sequences, 23% of which are singletons. The specimen sequenced was breast tumor tissue. The rearrangement links TRBV7-2 to TRBJ2-7; maybe TRBD1 (6 bases). This receptor was taken from a female donor with breast cancer. Some clones in this sample may be carry-over from other donors' samples. The CDR3: CASSTGTNPYEQYF. The CDR3 DNA follows: TGTGCCAGCAGCACCGGGACAAATCCTTACGAGCAGTACTTC. The whole variable domain, filled in from reference TRBV7-2 and TRBJ2-7, reads GAGVSQSPSNKVTEKGKDVELRCDPISGHTALYWYRQSLGQGLEFLIYFQGNSAPDKSGLPSDRFSAERTGGSVSTLTIQRTQQEDSAVYLCASSTGTNPYEQYFGPGTRLTVT.